This TCR beta chain was profiled in a study of T cell changes during pregnancy in multiple sclerosis. The germline CDR1 and CDR2 sequences are SGHRS and YFSETQ. Between the trimmed V and J ends, which lost 2 bases and 6 bases, there was a span of 15 bases. The length of the CDR3 is 14 residues. Sequenced by immunoSEQ multiplex PCR; TCRdb stores in-frame clones only, minus some. Here the sample spans roughly 90,000 clones, approximately 90% being singletons. The chain employs TRBV5-1 and TRBJ2-7; D is perhaps TRBD1 (6 bases). Sequenced material: peripheral blood, taken before pregnancy. This receptor was obtained from a female donor with multiple sclerosis, enrolled in a pregnancy study. This chain's CDR3 is CASSFAGDKGEQYF. CDR3 coding DNA: TGCGCCAGCAGCTTCGCAGGGGATAAAGGCGAGCAGTACTTC.